A selection of T cell receptor beta chains follows, all from one sample in a study of T-cell memory formation after mild COVID-19. One entry per CDR3 protein results from TCRdb running MiXCR on the 5' RACE reads. This sample has 350,000 to 500,000 distinct CDR3 sequences, with under 25% found just once. The sample consisted of PBMCs or a T cell subset sorted from them (not recorded which). The receptors were gathered from an adult woman who had mild COVID-19 (a few samples of this study predate the infection). Cell type and time point are not known. Each CDR3 is given with its conserved first and last residue. The D gene is left open where the match is weak. Only part of the rows carry a size: once, few, many, or a class if the clone is expanded.

d_call: NA
j_call: TRBJ2-7
v_call: TRBV19
cdr3_length: 13
clone_size: NA
cdr3_nt: TGTGCCAGTAGTATTGGCAGGGGCTACGAGCAGTACTTC
cdr3_aa: CASSIGRGYEQYF

d_call: TRBD1
j_call: TRBJ2-7
v_call: TRBV4-3
cdr3_length: 14
clone_size: few
cdr3_nt: TGCGCCAGCAGCCAAGAGACAGGGGTCCACGAGCAGTACTTC
cdr3_aa: CASSQETGVHEQYF

d_call: TRBD1
j_call: TRBJ2-7
v_call: TRBV4-3
cdr3_length: 16
clone_size: few
cdr3_nt: TGCGCCAGCAGCCTTGACCGGGACAGGGGTTCGCGCGAGCAGTACTTC
cdr3_aa: CASSLDRDRGSREQYF

d_call: NA
j_call: TRBJ1-2
v_call: TRBV6-5
cdr3_length: 11
clone_size: few
cdr3_nt: TGTGCCAGCAGACGGATGGAGACCTACACCTTC
cdr3_aa: CASRRMETYTF

d_call: NA
j_call: TRBJ2-7
v_call: TRBV20-1
cdr3_length: 14
clone_size: NA
cdr3_nt: TGCAGTGCTAGATCCACGCAGGGCGCCTACGAGCAGTACTTC
cdr3_aa: CSARSTQGAYEQYF

d_call: TRBD2
j_call: TRBJ2-1
v_call: TRBV24-1
cdr3_length: 17
clone_size: few
cdr3_nt: TGTGCCACCAGTGATTTGGGGACTAGCGGGGTCTCCAATGAGCAGTTCTTC
cdr3_aa: CATSDLGTSGVSNEQFF

d_call: NA
j_call: TRBJ2-7
v_call: TRBV24-1
cdr3_length: 16
clone_size: few
cdr3_nt: TGTGCCACCAGTGAGTCCGTATTTGGGAGGCTCCACGAGCAGTACTTC
cdr3_aa: CATSESVFGRLHEQYF

d_call: NA
j_call: TRBJ1-1
v_call: TRBV6-6
cdr3_length: 14
clone_size: few
cdr3_nt: TGTGCCAGCTTGGACTACAGTACAAACACTGAAGCTTTCTTT
cdr3_aa: CASLDYSTNTEAFF

d_call: NA
j_call: TRBJ2-1
v_call: TRBV10-3
cdr3_length: 15
clone_size: NA
cdr3_nt: TGTGCCATCAGTGAGTCGGCTATCCGACAGAATGAGCAGTTCTTC
cdr3_aa: CAISESAIRQNEQFF

d_call: TRBD2
j_call: TRBJ2-1
v_call: TRBV10-3
cdr3_length: 16
clone_size: NA
cdr3_nt: TGTGCCATCAGTGAGACGACTAGCGGGAGGGCCGGTGAGCAGTTCTTC
cdr3_aa: CAISETTSGRAGEQFF

d_call: NA
j_call: TRBJ1-2
v_call: TRBV19
cdr3_length: 11
clone_size: NA
cdr3_nt: TGTGCCACAACGACAGGCGATGGCTACACCTTC
cdr3_aa: CATTTGDGYTF

d_call: TRBD2
j_call: TRBJ2-3
v_call: TRBV9
cdr3_length: 16
clone_size: few
cdr3_nt: TGTGCCAGCAGCGTAGGAGGCGGGAGGGGCACAGATACGCAGTATTTT
cdr3_aa: CASSVGGGRGTDTQYF

d_call: NA
j_call: TRBJ1-6
v_call: TRBV15
cdr3_length: 16
clone_size: many
cdr3_nt: TGTGCCACCAGCAGGACCGATATGGCGGGGAGTTCACCCCTCCACTTT
cdr3_aa: CATSRTDMAGSSPLHF

d_call: TRBD2
j_call: TRBJ2-1
v_call: TRBV5-1
cdr3_length: 15
clone_size: NA
cdr3_nt: TGCGCCAGCAGCCCCGGGACTAGCGGGAGCGCTGAGCAGTTCTTC
cdr3_aa: CASSPGTSGSAEQFF

d_call: NA
j_call: TRBJ2-1
v_call: TRBV3-1
cdr3_length: 14
clone_size: few
cdr3_nt: TGTGCCAGCAGCCCCCGGGACGCCGGCAGCGAGCAGTTCTTC
cdr3_aa: CASSPRDAGSEQFF

d_call: NA
j_call: TRBJ2-7
v_call: TRBV20-1
cdr3_length: 14
clone_size: NA
cdr3_nt: TGCAGTGCTACCGGACCCCCCGTTGCCTACGAGCAGTACTTC
cdr3_aa: CSATGPPVAYEQYF

d_call: TRBD1
j_call: TRBJ1-1
v_call: TRBV5-1
cdr3_length: 15
clone_size: few
cdr3_nt: TGCGCCAGCAGCTCCACAGGGGCCCCAAACACTGAAGCTTTCTTT
cdr3_aa: CASSSTGAPNTEAFF

d_call: TRBD1
j_call: TRBJ2-7
v_call: TRBV12-3/TRBV12-4
cdr3_length: 15
clone_size: NA
cdr3_nt: TGTGCCAGCAGTGTATACGGGACAGGGTTCGGTGAGCAGTACTTC
cdr3_aa: CASSVYGTGFGEQYF

d_call: TRBD1
j_call: TRBJ1-1
v_call: TRBV12-3/TRBV12-4
cdr3_length: 15
clone_size: NA
cdr3_nt: TGTGCCAGCAGGGGGACAGGGGATAGGTGGACTGAAGCTTTCTTT
cdr3_aa: CASRGTGDRWTEAFF

d_call: TRBD2
j_call: TRBJ2-5
v_call: TRBV6-6
cdr3_length: 15
clone_size: NA
cdr3_nt: TGTGCCAGCAGTGCCCTAGCGGGAGACGTAGAGACCCAGTACTTC
cdr3_aa: CASSALAGDVETQYF

d_call: NA
j_call: TRBJ2-7
v_call: TRBV11-1
cdr3_length: 15
clone_size: NA
cdr3_nt: TGTGCCAGCAGCTTCGGGGGTCGGATTACCTACGAGCAGTACTTC
cdr3_aa: CASSFGGRITYEQYF

d_call: TRBD1
j_call: TRBJ2-1
v_call: TRBV6-5
cdr3_length: 15
clone_size: NA
cdr3_nt: TGTGCCAGCAGCCGGGGACAGGTCACCAACAATGAGCAGTTCTTC
cdr3_aa: CASSRGQVTNNEQFF

d_call: TRBD1
j_call: TRBJ1-1
v_call: TRBV18
cdr3_length: 15
clone_size: many
cdr3_nt: TGTGCCAGCTCATCGGTCACAGGGGGTAACACTGAAGCTTTCTTT
cdr3_aa: CASSSVTGGNTEAFF

d_call: NA
j_call: TRBJ2-2
v_call: TRBV24-1
cdr3_length: 16
clone_size: few
cdr3_nt: TGTGCCACCAGTGATTTGTGGGCTGTCGAGGCCGGGGAGCTGTTTTTT
cdr3_aa: CATSDLWAVEAGELFF

d_call: TRBD2
j_call: TRBJ2-3
v_call: TRBV7-3
cdr3_length: 15
clone_size: NA
cdr3_nt: TGTGCCAGCAGCTCCGGGACTACCATCACAGATACGCAGTATTTT
cdr3_aa: CASSSGTTITDTQYF

d_call: TRBD1
j_call: TRBJ2-2
v_call: TRBV4-1
cdr3_length: 18
clone_size: NA
cdr3_nt: TGCGCCAGCAGCCAACGTCCGGGACAGCCCTCGAACACCGGGGAGCTGTTTTTT
cdr3_aa: CASSQRPGQPSNTGELFF

d_call: TRBD1
j_call: TRBJ2-6
v_call: TRBV3-1
cdr3_length: 19
clone_size: NA
cdr3_nt: TGTGCCAGCAGCCAAGGTTGGACAGGGGAGAGCTCTGGGGCCAACGTCCTGACTTTC
cdr3_aa: CASSQGWTGESSGANVLTF

d_call: TRBD2
j_call: TRBJ2-6
v_call: TRBV29-1
cdr3_length: 16
clone_size: many
cdr3_nt: TGCAGCGCATCTAGCGGCGAAGTATCTGGGGCCAACGTCCTGACTTTC
cdr3_aa: CSASSGEVSGANVLTF

d_call: NA
j_call: TRBJ2-3
v_call: TRBV7-7
cdr3_length: 13
clone_size: many
cdr3_nt: TGTGCTAGCAGCTTGGACCGAACAGATACGCAGTATTTT
cdr3_aa: CASSLDRTDTQYF

d_call: NA
j_call: TRBJ1-1
v_call: TRBV9
cdr3_length: 14
clone_size: once
cdr3_nt: TGTGCCAGCAGCGTAGGAGACGGTAACCCTGAAGCTTTCTTT
cdr3_aa: CASSVGDGNPEAFF

d_call: NA
j_call: TRBJ2-3
v_call: TRBV7-9
cdr3_length: 13
clone_size: few
cdr3_nt: TGTGCCAGCAGCCTCTCTGTCGAGGATACGCAGTATTTT
cdr3_aa: CASSLSVEDTQYF

d_call: NA
j_call: TRBJ2-7
v_call: TRBV14
cdr3_length: 15
clone_size: NA
cdr3_nt: TGTGCCAGCAGCGATTGGAGGGATCCTCTGTACGAGCAGTACTTC
cdr3_aa: CASSDWRDPLYEQYF

d_call: NA
j_call: TRBJ2-5
v_call: TRBV25-1
cdr3_length: 12
clone_size: NA
cdr3_nt: TGTGCCAGCACCAGAACGGGGGAGACCCAGTACTTC
cdr3_aa: CASTRTGETQYF

d_call: TRBD1
j_call: TRBJ2-1
v_call: TRBV29-1
cdr3_length: 14
clone_size: NA
cdr3_nt: TGCAGCGTTGATCCCGGGACAGAGAACAATGAGCAGTTCTTC
cdr3_aa: CSVDPGTENNEQFF

d_call: TRBD2
j_call: TRBJ2-6
v_call: TRBV14
cdr3_length: 19
clone_size: once
cdr3_nt: TGTGCCAGCAGCCAAGACTGGCTAGCGGGCATCTCTGGGGCCAACGTCCTGACTTTC
cdr3_aa: CASSQDWLAGISGANVLTF

d_call: TRBD2
j_call: TRBJ2-3
v_call: TRBV12-3/TRBV12-4
cdr3_length: 17
clone_size: NA
cdr3_nt: TGTGCCAGCAGTCGCCCCCGACTAGCGGGAGAATCAGATACGCAGTATTTT
cdr3_aa: CASSRPRLAGESDTQYF

d_call: NA
j_call: TRBJ1-5
v_call: TRBV7-8
cdr3_length: 16
clone_size: few
cdr3_nt: TGTGCCAGCAGCTTTTCGCCTACGTTAAGGGGTCAGCCCCAGCATTTT
cdr3_aa: CASSFSPTLRGQPQHF

d_call: NA
j_call: TRBJ2-2
v_call: TRBV6-2/TRBV6-3
cdr3_length: 13
clone_size: NA
cdr3_nt: TGTGCCAGCAGTGATATGGCGATAGGGGAGCTGTTTTTT
cdr3_aa: CASSDMAIGELFF

d_call: NA
j_call: TRBJ1-1
v_call: TRBV7-6
cdr3_length: 17
clone_size: NA
cdr3_nt: TGTGCCAGCAGCTTACTGGGGGTGGAAAGCATGAACACTGAAGCTTTCTTT
cdr3_aa: CASSLLGVESMNTEAFF

d_call: TRBD2
j_call: TRBJ2-1
v_call: TRBV5-1
cdr3_length: 16
clone_size: few
cdr3_nt: TGCGCCAGCAGCCCAGGCGCGGGAGAAGGATACAATGAGCAGTTCTTC
cdr3_aa: CASSPGAGEGYNEQFF

d_call: NA
j_call: TRBJ2-7
v_call: TRBV29-1
cdr3_length: 13
clone_size: NA
cdr3_nt: TGCAGCGTTCAGGACCCCAACCCCTACGAGCAGTACTTC
cdr3_aa: CSVQDPNPYEQYF

d_call: NA
j_call: TRBJ2-6
v_call: TRBV5-1
cdr3_length: 16
clone_size: NA
cdr3_nt: TGCGCCAGCAGCTATGGACAGAACTCTGGGGCCAACGTCCTGACTTTC
cdr3_aa: CASSYGQNSGANVLTF

d_call: TRBD2
j_call: TRBJ2-2
v_call: TRBV20-1
cdr3_length: 15
clone_size: few
cdr3_nt: TGCAGTGCTAGAGGTCGCGGGGGGAACACCGGGGAGCTGTTTTTT
cdr3_aa: CSARGRGGNTGELFF

d_call: NA
j_call: TRBJ2-3
v_call: TRBV7-2
cdr3_length: 18
clone_size: NA
cdr3_nt: TGTGCCAGCAGCGTATCTTTTGGGCTAGGAGCTAGCACAGATACGCAGTATTTT
cdr3_aa: CASSVSFGLGASTDTQYF

d_call: NA
j_call: TRBJ1-2
v_call: TRBV7-2
cdr3_length: 12
clone_size: NA
cdr3_nt: TGTGCCAGCAGAGGCGGCGCGGGTGGCTACACCTTC
cdr3_aa: CASRGGAGGYTF

d_call: NA
j_call: TRBJ2-1
v_call: TRBV5-1
cdr3_length: 16
clone_size: few
cdr3_nt: TGCGCCAGCAGCTTGGAGGTGGGTACAGAATACAATGAGCAGTTCTTC
cdr3_aa: CASSLEVGTEYNEQFF

d_call: TRBD2
j_call: TRBJ2-1
v_call: TRBV14
cdr3_length: 17
clone_size: NA
cdr3_nt: TGTGCCAGCAGCCATATCCCTAGCGGGAGTAGAGGCAATGAGCAGTTCTTC
cdr3_aa: CASSHIPSGSRGNEQFF

d_call: NA
j_call: TRBJ2-7
v_call: TRBV29-1
cdr3_length: 12
clone_size: NA
cdr3_nt: TGCAGCGTTGAAGATCTAGGGGCCGAGCAGTACTTC
cdr3_aa: CSVEDLGAEQYF

d_call: NA
j_call: TRBJ2-5
v_call: TRBV12-3/TRBV12-4
cdr3_length: 13
clone_size: few
cdr3_nt: TGTGCCAGCAGTACGGGACATAAAGAGACCCAGTACTTC
cdr3_aa: CASSTGHKETQYF

d_call: NA
j_call: TRBJ2-3
v_call: TRBV5-5
cdr3_length: 17
clone_size: NA
cdr3_nt: TGTGCCAGCAAAGTTGGCCCAAGCGGATGGGCTCGAGATACGCAGTATTTT
cdr3_aa: CASKVGPSGWARDTQYF